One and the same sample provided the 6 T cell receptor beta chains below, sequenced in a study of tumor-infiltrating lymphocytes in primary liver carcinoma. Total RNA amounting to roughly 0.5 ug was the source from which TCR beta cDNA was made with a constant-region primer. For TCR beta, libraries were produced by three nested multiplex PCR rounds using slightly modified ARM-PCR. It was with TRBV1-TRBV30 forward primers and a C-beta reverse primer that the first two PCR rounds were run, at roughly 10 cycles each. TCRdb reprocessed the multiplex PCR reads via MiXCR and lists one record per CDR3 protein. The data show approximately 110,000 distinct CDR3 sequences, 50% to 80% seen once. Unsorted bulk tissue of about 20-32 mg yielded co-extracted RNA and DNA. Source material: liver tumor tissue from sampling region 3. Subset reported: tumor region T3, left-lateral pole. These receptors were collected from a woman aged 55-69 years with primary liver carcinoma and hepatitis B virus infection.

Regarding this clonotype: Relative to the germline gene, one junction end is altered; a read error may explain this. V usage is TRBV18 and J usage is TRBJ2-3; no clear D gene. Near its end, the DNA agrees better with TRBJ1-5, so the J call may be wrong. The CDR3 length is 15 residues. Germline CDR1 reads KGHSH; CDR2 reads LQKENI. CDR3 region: CASPPDTPITDTQHF. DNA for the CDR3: TGTGCCAGCCCACCAGATACTCCGATCACAGATACGCAGCATTTT.

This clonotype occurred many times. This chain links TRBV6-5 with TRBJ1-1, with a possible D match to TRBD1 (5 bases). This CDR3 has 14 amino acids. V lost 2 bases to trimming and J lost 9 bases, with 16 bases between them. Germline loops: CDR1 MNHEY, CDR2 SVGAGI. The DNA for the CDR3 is TGTGCCAGCAGTTACGATGTTTCCCAGGGTAAAGCTTTCTTT. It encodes CASSYDVSQGKAFF.

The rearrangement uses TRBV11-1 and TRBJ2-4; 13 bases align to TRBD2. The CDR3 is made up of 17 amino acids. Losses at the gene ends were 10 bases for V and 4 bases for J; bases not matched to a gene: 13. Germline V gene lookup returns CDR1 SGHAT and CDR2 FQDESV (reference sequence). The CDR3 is CANTFPGTSGTKNIQYF. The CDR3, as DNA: TGTGCCAACACCTTTCCCGGGACTAGCGGGACAAAAAACATTCAGTACTTC.

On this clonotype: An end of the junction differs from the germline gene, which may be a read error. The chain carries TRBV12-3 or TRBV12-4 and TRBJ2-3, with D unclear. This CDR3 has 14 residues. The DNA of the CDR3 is TGTGTCAGCCGAACCCAGAGTTCCCGGGATACGCAGTATTTT. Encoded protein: CVSRTQSSRDTQYF.

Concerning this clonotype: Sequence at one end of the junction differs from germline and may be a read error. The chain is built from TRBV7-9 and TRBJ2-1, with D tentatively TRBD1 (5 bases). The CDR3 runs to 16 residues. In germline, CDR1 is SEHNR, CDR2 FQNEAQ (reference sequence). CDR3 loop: CASILATWTRYNEQFF. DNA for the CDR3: TGTGCCAGCATCTTAGCTACATGGACAAGGTACAATGAGCAGTTCTTC.

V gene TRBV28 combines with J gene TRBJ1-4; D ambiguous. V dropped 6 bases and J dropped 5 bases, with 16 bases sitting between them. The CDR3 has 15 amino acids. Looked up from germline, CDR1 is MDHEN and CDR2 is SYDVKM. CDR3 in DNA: TGTGCCAGCAGGCTCGACCAGGCCTTCAATGAAAAACTGTTTTTT. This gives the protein CASRLDQAFNEKLFF.